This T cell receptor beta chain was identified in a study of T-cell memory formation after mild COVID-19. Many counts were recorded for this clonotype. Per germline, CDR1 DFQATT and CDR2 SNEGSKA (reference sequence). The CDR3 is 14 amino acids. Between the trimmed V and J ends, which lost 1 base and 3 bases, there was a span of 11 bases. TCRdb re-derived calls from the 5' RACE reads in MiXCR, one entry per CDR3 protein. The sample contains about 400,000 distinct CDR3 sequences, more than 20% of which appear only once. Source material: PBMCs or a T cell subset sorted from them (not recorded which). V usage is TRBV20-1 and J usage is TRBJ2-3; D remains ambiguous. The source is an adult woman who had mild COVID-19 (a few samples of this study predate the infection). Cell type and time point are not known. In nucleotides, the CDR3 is TGCAGTGCTAGAGTTGGCCTATCGACAGATACGCAGTATTTT. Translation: CSARVGLSTDTQYF.